These 30 T cell receptor beta chains came from one sample sequenced in a study of early T cells in non-severe SARS-CoV-2 infection. TCRdb reprocessed the 5' RACE reads with MiXCR, giving one entry per CDR3 protein. The sample has about 70,000 distinct CDR3 sequences; around 10% are singletons. The sample here was whole blood, taken at baseline. The receptor set was obtained from an adult who was a healthcare worker with PCR-confirmed SARS-CoV-2 infection or an uninfected control (not recorded which). The donor label of this sample is uncertain.

The chain joins TRBV5-5 to TRBJ1-1, with D tentatively TRBD1 (5 bases). Germline V gene sequence: CDR1 SGHKS, CDR2 YYEKEE (reference sequence). Between the trimmed V and J ends, which lost 2 bases and 6 bases, there was a span of 11 bases. CDR3 size: 13 residues. The chain's CDR3 is CASSFVGAAEAFF. CDR3 coding DNA: TGTGCCAGCAGCTTCGTAGGGGCCGCTGAAGCTTTCTTT.

This clonotype came up a few times. V and J are TRBV11-3 and TRBJ2-1, with TRBD2 matching over 7 bases. Germline CDR1 is SGHNT and CDR2 is YENEEA. V dropped 5 bases and J dropped 2; count of bases not matched to a gene: 9. The CDR3 extends over 16 amino acids. The CDR3 DNA follows: TGTGCCAGCAGCCCCCGTGCGGGAGCGGCCTACAATGAGCAGTTCTTC. Translated: CASSPRAGAAYNEQFF.

This clonotype was detected ten times or more. The V gene is TRBV19, the J gene TRBJ1-3; no reliable D call. Germline loops: CDR1 LNHDA, CDR2 SQIVND (reference sequence). The CDR3 is made up of 11 amino acids. With 9 bases removed from V and 3 bases from J, the gap between germline ends came to 6 bases. The CDR3 reads CASAIGNTIYF. In nucleotides, the CDR3 is TGTGCCAGCGCCATTGGAAACACCATATATTTT.

This clonotype was counted at least ten times. The chain links TRBV27 to TRBJ1-5; tentative D call: TRBD1 (6 bases). V lost 3 bases, J lost 7 bases, and 13 bases lay in between. CDR3 size: 14 residues. Germline CDR1 and CDR2: MNHEY and SMNVEV (reference sequence). The CDR3, as DNA: TGTGCCAGCAGTTTCGGGGGGCCGCCCCAGCCCCAGCATTTT. As protein: CASSFGGPPQPQHF.

This clonotype occurred many times. The chain recombines TRBV20-1 with TRBJ1-1, with D hard to call. This CDR3 region has 12 residues. The V gene's germline CDR1 is DFQATT and CDR2 SNEGSKA (reference sequence). V was pared by 3 bases and J by 2 bases, with 7 bases between. Written as DNA, the CDR3 is TGCAGTGCTAGTCCCAGCAACACTGAAGCTTTCTTT. It is translated as CSASPSNTEAFF.

This clonotype was counted only a few times. The V gene is TRBV20-1, the J gene TRBJ1-2; TRBD1 is a possible D gene (6 bases). Deletions cut 0 bases from V and 5 bases from J, with 13 bases between. This CDR3 comprises 14 residues. CDR1 DFQATT and CDR2 SNEGSKA come from the germline V gene (reference sequence). The CDR3 sequence is CSARDTRGGYGYTF. The CDR3 DNA sequence: TGCAGTGCTAGAGATACCAGGGGTGGATATGGCTACACCTTC.

This sequence joins TRBV6-6 and TRBJ1-6; D not resolved. Germline-derived CDR1 and CDR2 are MNHNY and SVGAGI (reference sequence). V was pared by 2 bases and J by 5 bases, with 13 bases between. This CDR3 has 16 residues. This CDR3 reads CASSYVWGRHNSPLHF. DNA of the CDR3: TGTGCCAGCAGTTACGTGTGGGGTCGTCATAATTCACCCCTCCACTTT.

This clonotype was recorded a few times. The chain has TRBV20-1 and TRBJ2-1; 9 positions agree with TRBD2. The CDR3 sequence is 14 residues long. Germline lookup yields CDR1 DFQATT and CDR2 SNEGSKA (reference sequence). The J segment lost 3 bases and the V segment lost 5 bases, leaving 5 bases of the junction unmatched. Here the CDR3 reads CSAGSGGIYNEQFF. The CDR3 DNA reads TGCAGTGCTGGAAGCGGGGGGATCTACAATGAGCAGTTCTTC.

This clonotype was counted ten times or more. The V call is TRBV29-1, the J call TRBJ2-2; D might be TRBD2 (6 bases). This CDR3 contains 15 residues. Germline CDR1 is SQVTM and CDR2 is ANQGSEA. CDR3 loop: CVAVQDFIYTGELFF. The CDR3 DNA follows: TGCGTAGCGGTCCAGGATTTTATATACACCGGGGAGCTGTTTTTT.

In its sample, this clonotype was seen many times. This chain connects TRBV18 to TRBJ2-7, with 11 positions matching TRBD1. The ends lost 2 bases at V and 4 bases at J; junction bases unmatched: 4. The CDR3 loop spans 15 amino acids. Germline lookup yields CDR1 KGHSH and CDR2 LQKENI. Here the CDR3 DNA reads TGTGCCAGCTCACCAACTGGACAGGGGGCTTACGAGCAGTACTTC. As protein: CASSPTGQGAYEQYF.

This rearrangement joins TRBV4-1 to TRBJ1-1; D gene unclear. Germline CDR1 and CDR2: MGHRA and YSYEKL. The germline V and J ends were trimmed by 1 base and 4 bases, with 7 bases remaining between them. The CDR3 loop spans 13 amino acids. The CDR3 loop reads CASSQGSSTEAFF. Here the CDR3 DNA reads TGCGCCAGCAGCCAAGGGAGTAGCACTGAAGCTTTCTTT.

This clonotype showed up just a few times. V usage is TRBV5-1 and J usage is TRBJ2-7, with unresolved D. From germline, CDR1 is SGHRS and CDR2 YFSETQ. The germline V and J ends were trimmed by 0 bases and 3 bases, with 13 bases remaining between them. The CDR3 spans 15 residues. The CDR3 bases are TGCGCCAGCAGCTTGGTTAGCTCAGTCGGCTACGAGCAGTACTTC. Translating gives CASSLVSSVGYEQYF.

J is TRBJ1-5 and V is TRBV3-1; D remains ambiguous. V dropped 5 bases and J dropped 1 base, with 12 bases sitting between them. There are 15 residues in the CDR3. The V gene's germline CDR1 is LGHDT and CDR2 YNNKEL (reference sequence). This CDR3 reads CASSSGGISNQPQHF. CDR3 in DNA: TGTGCCAGCAGCTCGGGAGGGATAAGCAATCAGCCCCAGCATTTT.

In its sample, this clonotype was seen many times. This chain joins TRBV7-9 and TRBJ1-2; 9 bases fit TRBD1. The CDR3 loop spans 13 amino acids. The J segment lost 6 bases and the V segment lost 5 bases, leaving 4 bases of the junction unmatched. Germline V gene data show CDR1 as SEHNR and CDR2 as FQNEAQ (reference sequence). The CDR3 loop reads CASSRTGGNGYTF. DNA of the CDR3: TGTGCCAGCAGCCGTACAGGGGGCAATGGCTACACCTTC.

This chain uses TRBV19 with TRBJ2-3; no firm D call. The CDR3 has 12 amino acids. The V end was cut by 1 base, the J end by 5 bases, with 4 bases between. The germline V gene has CDR1 LNHDA and CDR2 SQIVND (reference sequence). CDR3 DNA sequence: TGTGCCAGTAGTATAGGGCGAGATACGCAGTATTTT. This gives the protein CASSIGRDTQYF.

This clonotype was picked up many times. This chain connects TRBV7-2 to TRBJ1-2; 7 bases line up with TRBD1. The junction had 8 bases not matched to a gene; V was cut back by 3 bases and J by 7 bases. The CDR3 is made up of 14 amino acids. CDR1 is SGHTA, CDR2 FQGNSA, per germline. The CDR3 coding sequence is TGTGCCAGCAGCTTTTCCTCAGGGGGGCTTGGCTACACCTTC. Its protein product is CASSFSSGGLGYTF.

In its sample, this clonotype was seen a few times. The J gene is TRBJ1-2, the V gene TRBV4-2; no firm D call. The CDR3 consists of 17 residues. The V end lost 0 bases, the J end lost 6 bases, and 20 bases lay between the germline ends. Germline CDR1 is LGHNA and CDR2 is YNFKEQ. The DNA of the CDR3 is TGTGCCAGCAGCCAAGAAAGGGCCGTCCTCCTGAGGGATGGCTACACCTTC. Its protein is CASSQERAVLLRDGYTF.

The chain couples TRBV12-3 or TRBV12-4 to TRBJ2-7; the D gene could be TRBD1 or TRBD2 (5 bases each). The V gene lost 5 bases and the J gene lost 1 base, with 24 bases spanning the gap. CDR3 length: 18 amino acids. CDR3: CASSPHLGTLYRSYEQYF. The CDR3 DNA follows: TGTGCCAGCAGTCCACATCTCGGGACCCTGTATAGATCCTACGAGCAGTACTTC.

A few counts support this clonotype. This chain uses TRBV12-3 or TRBV12-4 with TRBJ1-5, with D unresolved. V lost 5 bases and J lost 4, with 6 bases in between. CDR3 length: 12 amino acids. CDR3 in amino acids: CASSVQNQPQHF. Written as DNA, the CDR3 is TGTGCCAGCAGTGTCCAAAATCAGCCCCAGCATTTT.

This clonotype was observed at least ten times. The V call is TRBV12-3 or TRBV12-4, the J call TRBJ2-5; either TRBD1 or TRBD2 may supply D (5 bases each). Trimming took off 6 bases at V and 3 bases at J, with 8 bases between the two ends. CDR3 length equals 12 residues. CDR3 protein: CASSLGEETQYF. Written as DNA, the CDR3 is TGTGCCAGCAGCCTGGGGGAAGAGACCCAGTACTTC.

The V call is TRBV4-1, the J call TRBJ1-5; D gene uncertain. The CDR3 has 13 residues. V was trimmed by 6 bases and J by 7 bases, leaving 13 bases between them. CDR1 is MGHRA and CDR2 is YSYEKL in the germline V gene. CDR3 amino acids: CASSSLGNQPQHF. CDR3 sequence (DNA): TGCGCCAGCAGTTCCTTAGGTAACCAGCCCCAGCATTTT.

The chain combines TRBV10-2 with TRBJ1-2; the D is unclear. The CDR3 is 13 amino acids. V lost 8 bases to trimming and J lost 0 bases, with 10 bases between them. Germline lookup yields CDR1 WSHSY and CDR2 SAAADI. CDR3 in amino acids: CASRNGANYGYTF. In nucleotides, the CDR3 is TGCGCCAGCCGTAATGGGGCTAACTATGGCTACACCTTC.

This sequence joins TRBV18 and TRBJ1-1; D gene unclear. V lost 1 base to trimming and J lost 0 bases, with 3 bases between them. Germline lookup yields CDR1 KGHSH and CDR2 LQKENI. The CDR3 spans 13 residues. CDR3 in amino acids: CASSPQMNTEAFF. The CDR3 DNA reads as TGTGCCAGCTCACCACAGATGAACACTGAAGCTTTCTTT. The full variable domain, its missing parts supplied by reference TRBV18 and TRBJ1-1, is NAGVMQNPRHLVRRRGQEARLRCSPMKGHSHVYWYRQLPEEGLKFMVYLQKENIIDESGMPKERFSAEFPKEGPSILRIQQVVRGDSAAYFCASSPQMNTEAFFGQGTRLTVV.

The rearrangement uses TRBV2 and TRBJ2-1; D is ambiguous. CDR3 length equals 13 residues. The V gene's germline CDR1 is SNHLY and CDR2 FYNNEI. V shed 7 bases and J shed 0 bases, with 7 bases lying between them. DNA for the CDR3: TGTGCCAGCACCGGAAGCTCCTACAATGAGCAGTTCTTC. It yields the protein CASTGSSYNEQFF.

This sequence joins TRBV7-8 and TRBJ2-5; 13 bases map to TRBD2. The V and J ends lost 1 base and 5 bases, in that order; junction bases with no gene match: 13. In germline, CDR1 is SGHVS, CDR2 FQNEAQ. The CDR3 contains 19 residues. The CDR3 sequence: CASSLVSGLAGLRGETQYF. The CDR3 DNA sequence: TGTGCCAGCAGCTTAGTTTCGGGACTAGCGGGACTCCGGGGGGAGACCCAGTACTTC.

This clonotype was seen repeatedly, ten times or more. The rearrangement uses TRBV9 and TRBJ2-3; 7 nucleotides agree with TRBD2. The CDR3 sequence is 16 residues long. V gave up 0 bases and J gave up 2 bases; unmatched junction bases: 6. Germline V CDR1 and CDR2: SGDLS, YYNGEE. CDR3 in DNA: TGTGCCAGCAGCGTAGGGGCTAGCGGACCCACAGATACGCAGTATTTT. Translating gives CASSVGASGPTDTQYF. The full variable domain, in which reference TRBV9 and TRBJ2-3 provide the parts outside the CDR3, is DSGVTQTPKHLITATGQRVTLRCSPRSGDLSVYWYQQSLDQGLQFLIQYYNGEERAKGNILERFSAQQFPDLHSELNLSSLELGDSALYFCASSVGASGPTDTQYFGPGTRLTVL.

This clonotype was seen many times. The chain is built from TRBV14 and TRBJ2-6; D is perhaps TRBD1 (6 bases). The CDR3 length is 17 residues. The germline gives CDR1 SGHDN, CDR2 FVKESK. The germline V and J ends were trimmed by 4 bases and 4 bases, with 17 bases remaining between them. Here the CDR3 DNA reads TGTGCCAGCAGCCCCCCACAGGGCAGGACCGGGGCCAACGTCCTGACTTTC. This translates into CASSPPQGRTGANVLTF.

This chain uses TRBV10-1 with TRBJ1-1; D not resolved. Trimming left V 0 bases short and J 11 bases short, with 10 bases between. Germline V CDR1 and CDR2: WNHNN, SYGVQD (reference sequence). The CDR3 has 12 amino acids. The CDR3 nucleotides are TGCGCCAGCAGTGAGTCGTCTGGGAACGCTTTCTTT. Translated: CASSESSGNAFF.

This rearrangement joins TRBV27 to TRBJ2-1; D not certain. Deletions cut 4 bases from V and 9 bases from J, with 16 bases between. In germline, CDR1 is MNHEY, CDR2 SMNVEV (reference sequence). The CDR3 has 14 residues. The CDR3 nucleotides read TGTGCCAGCAGTTCGCTCATCGAGAGGTTTGAGCAGTTCTTC. Translated: CASSSLIERFEQFF.

This rearrangement joins TRBV12-3 or TRBV12-4 to TRBJ1-2; D not certain. The CDR3 consists of 15 residues. V was clipped by 0 bases and J by 8 bases, with 16 bases between them. Here the CDR3 DNA reads TGTGCCAGCAGTTTAGCGAAGATCAGGCCCGGCGGCTACACCTTC. Translation: CASSLAKIRPGGYTF.